These 30 T cell receptor beta chains originate from one sample sequenced in a study of T cell responses to AZD1222 COVID-19 vaccine (dated by TCRdb to about 2021). Libraries were prepared through the immunoSEQ multiplex PCR assay. Not all clones reach the TCRdb copy of this immuneACCESS table, which keeps in-frame sequences only. Checked studies attribute under half of the gap to unresolved V genes and leave the rest unexplained. In this sample the table shows over 90,000 clones, around nine tenths of which occur a single time. Approximately 20% of the sample is held by the ten biggest clonotypes. The time point label, as the study defines it: baseline before first vaccination. The sequencing here drew on peripheral blood, taken on day 0 of AZD1222 vaccination. The receptors shown here come from an adult in good health.

The chain employs TRBV6-1 and TRBJ2-7, with unresolved D. This CDR3 contains 13 residues. The V end was cut by 0 bases, the J end by 4 bases, with 7 bases between. Germline V gives CDR1 MNHNS, CDR2 SASEGT. CDR3 sequence: CASSEAELYEQYF. The CDR3 DNA is TGTGCCAGCAGTGAAGCGGAACTTTACGAGCAGTACTTC.

This sequence joins TRBV9 and TRBJ2-3; D gene uncertain. This CDR3 spans 13 amino acids. CDR1 is SGDLS, CDR2 YYNGEE, per germline. V was shortened by 0 bases and J by 1 base, with 3 bases between the two germline ends. The CDR3: CASSVGGTDTQYF. CDR3 in DNA: TGTGCCAGCAGCGTAGGTGGCACAGATACGCAGTATTTT. The complete variable domain, with remaining parts taken from reference TRBV9 and TRBJ2-3, reads DSGVTQTPKHLITATGQRVTLRCSPRSGDLSVYWYQQSLDQGLQFLIQYYNGEERAKGNILERFSAQQFPDLHSELNLSSLELGDSALYFCASSVGGTDTQYFGPGTRLTVL.

This chain connects TRBV19 to TRBJ1-2, with TRBD1 identical over 9 bases. Germline-derived CDR1 and CDR2 are LNHDA and SQIVND (reference sequence). J gave up 2 bases and V 4 bases, and 8 bases lay outside the gene matches. This CDR3 region has 16 residues. CDR3 sequence (DNA): TGTGCCAGTAGTAAGTCGCCGGGACAGGGAAACTATGGCTACACCTTC. It codes for CASSKSPGQGNYGYTF. Filled out from reference TRBV19 and TRBJ1-2, the complete variable domain reads DGGITQSPKYLFRKEGQNVTLSCEQNLNHDAMYWYRQDPGQGLRLIYYSQIVNDFQKGDIAEGYSVSREKKESFPLTVTSAQKNPTAFYLCASSKSPGQGNYGYTFGSGTRLTVV.

V gene TRBV3-1 (or the pseudogene TRBV3-2) combines with J gene TRBJ1-5; TRBD1 is a possible D gene (6 bases). V lost 1 base to trimming and J lost 7 bases, with 11 bases between them. CDR3 length equals 14 residues. Germline lookup yields CDR1 LGHDT and CDR2 YNNKEL (reference sequence). The CDR3 bases are TGTGCCAGCAGCCAAGCTGGGGGCGTCCAGCCCCAGCATTTT. Protein sequence: CASSQAGGVQPQHF.

This chain connects TRBV10-2 to TRBJ1-3; no clear D gene. V lost 2 bases, J lost 0 bases, and 11 bases lay in between. Germline V CDR1 and CDR2: WSHSY, SAAADI. The CDR3 is 16 residues long. The CDR3 spells CASSERVGPSGNTIYF. The DNA of the CDR3 is TGCGCCAGCAGTGAGCGGGTAGGCCCCTCTGGAAACACCATATATTTT.

The V and J genes are TRBV3-1 (or the pseudogene TRBV3-2) and TRBJ2-7, with 10 bases fitting TRBD1. The CDR3 totals 14 residues. Germline-derived CDR1 and CDR2 are LGHDT and YNNKEL (reference sequence). Germline trimming cut 2 bases from V and 5 bases from J; bases unmatched to any gene: 3. In DNA, the CDR3 is TGTGCCAGCAGCCAAAGGGACAGGGGTGACGAGCAGTACTTC. This encodes CASSQRDRGDEQYF.

This clone was counted once. The CDR3 loop reads CASSLDRINSPLHF. CDR3 nucleotide sequence: TGTGCCAGCAGTTTGGACAGAATTAATTCACCCCTCCACTTT. This chain joins TRBV27 and TRBJ1-6, with a tentative D call TRBD1 (6 bases). CDR3 length: 14 residues. V shed 3 bases and J shed 6 bases, with 9 bases lying between them. Germline V gene sequence: CDR1 MNHEY, CDR2 SMNVEV (reference sequence).

This chain joins TRBV5-5 and TRBJ1-1; TRBD1 aligns across 9 bases. J gave up 1 base and V 4 bases, and 5 bases lay outside the gene matches. The CDR3 is 15 amino acids. Per germline, CDR1 SGHKS and CDR2 YYEKEE (reference sequence). CDR3 nucleotides: TGTGCCAGCAGCGGGACAGGGATGACGAACACTGAAGCTTTCTTT. It yields the protein CASSGTGMTNTEAFF. Combining the CDR3 with reference TRBV5-5 and TRBJ1-1 gives the whole variable domain DAGVTQSPTHLIKTRGQQVTLRCSPISGHKSVSWYQQVLGQGPQFIFQYYEKEERGRGNFPDRFSARQFPNYSSELNVNALLLGDSALYLCASSGTGMTNTEAFFGQGTRLTVV.

The chain joins TRBV7-2 to TRBJ1-1, with D possibly being TRBD1 (5 bases). The CDR3 length is 15 residues. Trimming shortened V by 1 base and J by 5 bases, and 14 bases separated the two germline ends. Germline CDR1 reads SGHTA; CDR2 reads FQGNSA. For the CDR3, the DNA is TGTGCCAGCAGCTTAGGGGGCAGGGTGGGGACTGAAGCTTTCTTT. The encoded protein is CASSLGGRVGTEAFF.

J is TRBJ2-1 and V is TRBV6-2 or TRBV6-3, with 9 nucleotides matching TRBD2. CDR3 length equals 15 residues. With V trimmed by 1 base and J by 5 bases, 3 bases remained unmatched. Germline values: CDR1 MNHEY, CDR2 SVGEGT. This CDR3 is CASSYFQRGDNEQFF. Written as DNA, the CDR3 is TGTGCCAGCAGTTACTTCCAGCGGGGGGACAATGAGCAGTTCTTC.

This chain uses TRBV3-1 (or the pseudogene TRBV3-2) with TRBJ1-5, with TRBD1 as a possible D gene (5 bases). In germline, CDR1 is LGHDT, CDR2 YNNKEL (reference sequence). There are 15 residues in the CDR3. The ends were cut back, 1 base at V and 5 bases at J, with 12 bases in the middle. The CDR3 sequence is CASSQGRRGYQPQHF. CDR3 in DNA: TGTGCCAGCAGCCAAGGTCGACGGGGCTATCAGCCCCAGCATTTT.

CDR3 protein: CSVGYGTADTQYF. The CDR3 DNA is TGCAGCGTTGGATATGGGACCGCAGATACGCAGTATTTT. The chain joins TRBV29-1 to TRBJ2-3, with D perhaps matching TRBD1 or TRBD2 (5 bases each). The CDR3 sequence is 13 residues long. Germline CDR1 is SQVTM and CDR2 is ANQGSEA. The V and J ends lost 4 bases and 4 bases respectively, with 12 bases between them.

V gene TRBV7-9 combines with J gene TRBJ2-5; 9 nucleotides agree with TRBD1. The CDR3 is made up of 14 amino acids. The J segment lost 5 bases and the V segment lost 5 bases, leaving 6 bases of the junction unmatched. Germline V lookup: CDR1 SEHNR, CDR2 FQNEAQ (reference sequence). Here the CDR3 reads CASSPRTGAETQYF. Written as DNA, the CDR3 is TGTGCCAGCAGCCCGAGGACAGGGGCCGAGACCCAGTACTTC.

The genes are TRBV19 and TRBJ1-1; D is undetermined. Deletions cut 2 bases from V and 1 base from J, with 11 bases between. The CDR3 has 15 residues. Germline V CDR1 and CDR2: LNHDA, SQIVND (reference sequence). The CDR3 sequence is CASSIRIGRNTEAFF. DNA of the CDR3: TGTGCCAGTAGTATAAGAATTGGCAGGAACACTGAAGCTTTCTTT.

The V and J genes are TRBV7-2 and TRBJ2-7; D remains unclear. Germline V gene sequence: CDR1 SGHTA, CDR2 FQGNSA. The CDR3 contains 16 residues. Trimming left V 1 base short and J 2 bases short, with 15 bases between. DNA of the CDR3: TGTGCCAGCAGCTTAGAGGCAGGTATACCAACCTACGAGCAGTACTTC. Protein sequence: CASSLEAGIPTYEQYF.

The chain has TRBV9 and TRBJ2-2; D not certain. The CDR3 extends over 16 amino acids. Trimming shortened V by 1 base and J by 6 bases, and 16 bases separated the two germline ends. Germline V lookup: CDR1 SGDLS, CDR2 YYNGEE. Here the CDR3 DNA reads TGTGCCAGCAGCGTATCGTCGGTGGGCTCCGCCGGGGAGCTGTTTTTT. This translates into CASSVSSVGSAGELFF.

The chain is built from TRBV5-1 and TRBJ2-1; TRBD2 matches 11 bases. CDR3 length: 15 amino acids. CDR1 SGHRS and CDR2 YFSETQ come from the germline V gene. V gave up 0 bases and J gave up 9 bases; unmatched junction bases: 5. The CDR3 spells CASSLASGRQGEQFF. The CDR3, as DNA: TGCGCCAGCAGCTTGGCTAGCGGGAGGCAGGGTGAGCAGTTCTTC.

In DNA, the CDR3 is TGTGCCAGCAGCTTAGAATCAACTAATGAAAAACTGTTTTTT. Translation gives CASSLESTNEKLFF. V usage is TRBV7-8 and J usage is TRBJ1-4; D remains ambiguous. The CDR3 has 14 residues. CDR1 SGHVS and CDR2 FQNEAQ come from the germline V gene. The ends were cut back, 1 base at V and 0 bases at J, with 3 bases in the middle.

V is TRBV30 and J is TRBJ1-5, with D possibly matching TRBD1 (5 bases). In germline, CDR1 is GTSNPN, CDR2 SVGIG (reference sequence). Trimming took off 2 bases at V and 0 bases at J, with 8 bases between the two ends. CDR3 length equals 14 residues. The CDR3: CAWSRGTSNQPQHF. CDR3 in DNA: TGTGCCTGGAGTCGGGGGACTAGCAATCAGCCCCAGCATTTT.

The V call is TRBV2, the J call TRBJ2-7; D is perhaps TRBD2 (5 bases). The germline V gene has CDR1 SNHLY and CDR2 FYNNEI. Between the trimmed V and J ends, which lost 6 bases and 6 bases, there was a span of 9 bases. The CDR3 extends over 11 amino acids. CDR3 nucleotides: TGTGCCAGCAGAGGGAGCGGCGAGCAGTACTTC. Encoded protein: CASRGSGEQYF.

In this sample, this clone turned up a few times. The V call is TRBV5-4, the J call TRBJ1-1, with no clear D. This CDR3 is 14 amino acids long. The V end lost 0 bases, the J end lost 1 base, and 7 bases lay between the germline ends. Per germline, CDR1 SGHNT and CDR2 YYREEE (reference sequence). This CDR3 is CASSLGVANTEAFF. CDR3 nucleotides: TGTGCCAGCAGCTTGGGGGTGGCGAACACTGAAGCTTTCTTT.

The rearrangement joins TRBV7-9 to TRBJ2-1; the match to TRBD2 covers 13 bases. Trimming removed 2 bases from V and 6 bases from J; junction bases left unmatched: 7. Germline V CDR1 and CDR2: SEHNR, FQNEAQ (reference sequence). The CDR3 is 17 amino acids. The CDR3 here is CASSLRAGTSGINEQFF. In nucleotides, the CDR3 is TGTGCCAGCAGCTTAAGAGCCGGGACTAGCGGGATCAATGAGCAGTTCTTC.

The chain uses TRBV9 and TRBJ2-7, with D perhaps TRBD2 (6 bases). V lost 3 bases and J 0 bases, leaving 13 bases between the germline ends. This CDR3 contains 15 residues. Germline CDR1 is SGDLS and CDR2 is YYNGEE. CDR3 nucleotides: TGTGCCAGCAGCGAGGGACTCCCAAGCTCCTACGAGCAGTACTTC. Translated: CASSEGLPSSYEQYF. The full variable domain, completed using reference TRBV9 and TRBJ2-7, is DSGVTQTPKHLITATGQRVTLRCSPRSGDLSVYWYQQSLDQGLQFLIQYYNGEERAKGNILERFSAQQFPDLHSELNLSSLELGDSALYFCASSEGLPSSYEQYFGPGTRLTVT.

The chain recombines TRBV5-1 with TRBJ1-2, with TRBD1 matching over 10 bases. The germline CDR1 and CDR2 sequences are SGHRS and YFSETQ. The J segment lost 6 bases and the V segment lost 4 bases, leaving 6 bases of the junction unmatched. The CDR3 is 14 amino acids. The CDR3 loop is CASSPGDRGNGYTF. CDR3 DNA sequence: TGCGCCAGCAGCCCAGGGGACAGGGGTAATGGCTACACCTTC.

The chain is built from TRBV6-5 and TRBJ1-2; 11 bases map to TRBD1. V shed 5 bases, J shed 7 bases, and the junction held 6 bases outside the gene matches. Looked up from germline, CDR1 is MNHEY and CDR2 is SVGAGI. The CDR3 covers 14 residues. DNA for the CDR3: TGTGCCAGCAGTCCCGGACAGGGGGCGGGTGGCTACACCTTC. Its translation is CASSPGQGAGGYTF.

The chain links TRBV3-1 (or the pseudogene TRBV3-2) to TRBJ1-5; weak D call: TRBD1 (5 bases). The germline V gene encodes CDR1 LGHDT and CDR2 YNNKEL (reference sequence). The CDR3 totals 15 residues. Trimming removed 2 bases at V and 2 bases at J, with 10 bases between. The CDR3 region has the DNA TGTGCCAGCAGCCAACGGGGGGAAGGCAATCAGCCCCAGCATTTT. Translating gives CASSQRGEGNQPQHF.

This clone has more than one count but fewer than ten. The J gene is TRBJ1-1, the V gene TRBV25-1; D is perhaps TRBD1 (5 bases). The V gene lost 2 bases and the J gene lost 4 bases, with 17 bases spanning the gap. Germline V gene lookup returns CDR1 MGHDK and CDR2 SYGVNS. The CDR3 has 16 residues. The CDR3 sequence is CASSESSFSGSTEAFF. The DNA of the CDR3 is TGTGCCAGCAGTGAAAGTTCCTTTTCAGGGAGCACTGAAGCTTTCTTT.

In the case of this clone: The junction and the germline gene differ at one end; a read error may be behind it. The chain carries TRBV7-2 and TRBJ1-1; D gene unclear. Germline V gene lookup returns CDR1 SGHTA and CDR2 FQGNSA. The CDR3 has 11 residues. The CDR3 nucleotides are TGTGCCAGCAGCCTAGCGTTGGAAGCTTTCTTT. Encoded protein: CASSLALEAFF.

This chain uses TRBV7-2 with TRBJ2-7, with 10 bases matching TRBD1. The CDR3 has 15 residues. CDR1 and CDR2 from the germline V gene are SGHTA and FQGNSA. The V segment lost 1 base and the J segment 3 bases; nucleotides outside the gene matches: 3. The CDR3 DNA sequence: TGTGCCAGCAGCTTAGGGACAGGGGGGTACTACGAGCAGTACTTC. As protein: CASSLGTGGYYEQYF. Full variable domain (outside the CDR3, taken from reference TRBV7-2 and TRBJ2-7): GAGVSQSPSNKVTEKGKDVELRCDPISGHTALYWYRQSLGQGLEFLIYFQGNSAPDKSGLPSDRFSAERTGGSVSTLTIQRTQQEDSAVYLCASSLGTGGYYEQYFGPGTRLTVT.

The chain employs TRBV15 and TRBJ1-1; D may be TRBD1 (6 bases). V was cut by 2 bases and J by 8 bases, with 24 bases left in between. This CDR3 has 17 amino acids. Germline assignment: CDR1 LNHNV and CDR2 YYDKDF (reference sequence). The CDR3 coding sequence is TGTGCCACCAGCAGACCCCTGGGGGGCGCGGATGGTGGAGAAGCTTTCTTT. Translating gives CATSRPLGGADGGEAFF.